The 3 T cell receptor beta chains reported below all come from one sample, sequenced in a study of blood T cell repertoires in COVID-19. TCRdb keeps only in-frame clones here, not all; method: immunoSEQ multiplex PCR. The top ten hold 7.8% of the sample, which has 250,000 to 350,000 clones, around 87% seen once. Sequencing was carried out using peripheral blood. These receptors were collected from a woman in her forties or fifties who had recovered from COVID-19.

The sample holds a few counts of this clone. The chain recombines TRBV7-2 with TRBJ1-4, with no clear D. Trimming left V 4 bases short and J 4 bases short, with 10 bases between. The CDR3 has 14 residues. Germline V CDR1 and CDR2: SGHTA, FQGNSA. The CDR3 DNA follows: TGTGCCAGCAGCTGGGGAGTCCATAATGAAAAACTGTTTTTT. Its protein is CASSWGVHNEKLFF.

This clone was counted a single time. The V and J genes are TRBV4-1 and TRBJ2-2, with 10 bases fitting TRBD1. The germline V gene encodes CDR1 MGHRA and CDR2 YSYEKL. This CDR3 is 15 amino acids long. With 3 bases clipped from V and 8 bases from J, the junction kept 6 bases outside the gene matches. CDR3 sequence (DNA): TGCGCCAGCAGCCACTGGACAGGGGGAGTTGGGGAGCTGTTTTTT. The encoded protein is CASSHWTGGVGELFF.

V is TRBV19 and J is TRBJ1-5; perhaps TRBD1 as D (6 bases). Germline CDR1 reads LNHDA; CDR2 reads SQIVND (reference sequence). Trimming cost V 4 bases and J 9 bases, with 19 bases left between them. The CDR3 has 15 residues. The CDR3 here is CASSTARTEAGPQHF. The CDR3 DNA reads as TGTGCCAGTAGTACAGCCCGGACAGAAGCCGGGCCCCAGCATTTT.